The 2 T cell receptor beta chains reported below all come from one sample, sequenced in a study of read filtering for tumor transcriptome and immune sequencing. This library used 300 to 500 ng RNA and molecular barcoded adaptors spanning alpha/delta and beta/gamma chains. TCRdb reprocessed the reads via MiXCR and lists one record per CDR3 protein. Altogether approximately 60,000 distinct CDR3 sequences are present, 20% to 25% being singletons, with the ten largest covering about 17%. The material sequenced was a population of CD138-negative cells sorted from bone marrow. All receptors derive from a donor over 35 with multiple myeloma.

This clonotype was seen repeatedly, ten times or more. The V gene is TRBV12-3 or TRBV12-4, the J gene TRBJ1-1; D is unclear. The CDR3 loop spans 15 amino acids. Between the trimmed V and J ends, which lost 6 bases and 1 base, there was a span of 15 bases. The CDR3 protein is CASRAKTKENTEAFF. The CDR3 nucleotides are TGTGCCAGCAGAGCTAAGACAAAGGAGAACACTGAAGCTTTCTTT.

This clonotype was detected a few times. The chain couples TRBV28 to TRBJ1-2; D possibly corresponds to TRBD1 (5 bases). Trimming left V 3 bases short and J 2 bases short, with 7 bases between. This CDR3 has 13 amino acids. Germline V lookup: CDR1 MDHEN, CDR2 SYDVKM. The CDR3 sequence is CASSLRQNYGYTF. The CDR3 region has the DNA TGTGCCAGCAGTTTGAGACAGAACTATGGCTACACCTTC.